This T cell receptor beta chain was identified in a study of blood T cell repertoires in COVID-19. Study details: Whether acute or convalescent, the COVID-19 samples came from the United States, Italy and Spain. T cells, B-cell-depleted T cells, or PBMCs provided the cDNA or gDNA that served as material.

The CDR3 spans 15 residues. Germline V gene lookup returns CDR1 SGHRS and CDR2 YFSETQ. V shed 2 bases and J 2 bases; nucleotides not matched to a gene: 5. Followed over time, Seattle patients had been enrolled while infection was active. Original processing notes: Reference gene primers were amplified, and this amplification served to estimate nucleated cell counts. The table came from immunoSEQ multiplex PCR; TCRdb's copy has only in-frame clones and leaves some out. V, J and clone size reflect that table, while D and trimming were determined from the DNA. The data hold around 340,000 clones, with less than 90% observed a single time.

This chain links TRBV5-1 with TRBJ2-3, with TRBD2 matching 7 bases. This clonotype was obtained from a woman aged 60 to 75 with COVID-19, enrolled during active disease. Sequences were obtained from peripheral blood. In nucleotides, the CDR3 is TGCGCCAGCAGCTTCGGGGGGTTCGTCACAGATACGCAGTATTTT. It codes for CASSFGGFVTDTQYF.